The following is a T cell receptor beta chain sequence with its context. The data derive from a study of blood T cell repertoires in COVID-19. Seattle enrolled patients during active infection and tracked them longitudinally. From germline, CDR1 is ENHRY and CDR2 SYGVKD. V trimming: 6 bases; J trimming: 6 bases; junction bases outside the gene matches: 4. This CDR3 spans 13 amino acids. Assay: immunoSEQ multiplex PCR; the TCRdb copy retains only in-frame clones and omits some. This sample has fewer than 60,000 clones; more than 75% occur once, and the top ten carry roughly 6.5%. What was sequenced was peripheral blood. The rearrangement uses TRBV10-3 and TRBJ1-3; 8 nucleotides match TRBD1. This TCR was recovered from a woman between 55 and 75 years old with COVID-19, enrolled during active disease. For the CDR3, the DNA is TGTGCCATCAGGATCAGGGGGCCAAACACCATATATTTT. Translating gives CAIRIRGPNTIYF.